Listed here are 22 T cell receptor beta chains from one sample, sequenced in a study of regulatory T cells in long-lasting Graves disease. Arm-PCR with iRepertoire HTBI primers amplified the CDR3 regions for these TCR beta libraries. Using its own MiXCR run on the multiplex PCR reads, TCRdb lists one record per CDR3 protein. The profile shows a few hundred thousand distinct CDR3 sequences, roughly a fifth of them singletons. Time point here: newly diagnosed GD, antithyroid drugs for less than 3 months. Extracted PBMC RNA gave rise to the TCR library. The material sequenced was peripheral blood mononuclear cells (PBMCs), taken at new diagnosis, from a patient treated with antithyroid drugs. The receptors derive from a female donor with Graves disease.

V is TRBV3-1 and J is TRBJ1-2; 7 bases match TRBD1. The CDR3 loop spans 15 amino acids. V gave up 4 bases and J gave up 4 bases; unmatched junction bases: 9. Germline V CDR1 and CDR2: LGHDT, YNNKEL (reference sequence). CDR3 sequence (DNA): TGTGCCAGCAGCCTTAGACAGGGTGATAGCTATGGCTACACCTTC. Amino acid sequence: CASSLRQGDSYGYTF.

A note on this clonotype: With only one base between it and a far larger clone, this is likely a read error. The chain uses TRBV11-2 and TRBJ2-7; D is possibly TRBD2 (5 bases). V lost 4 bases, J lost 7 bases, and 14 bases lay in between. CDR1 and CDR2 from the germline V gene are SGHAT and FQNNGV. The CDR3 contains 13 residues. CDR3 nucleotide sequence: TGTGCCAGCAGCTCAGGCGGACCGGGAGAGCAGTACTTC. Translated: CASSSGGPGEQYF.

This clonotype was observed at least ten times. The chain carries TRBV3-1 and TRBJ2-7; D possibly matches TRBD1 or TRBD2 (5 bases each). CDR1 LGHDT and CDR2 YNNKEL come from the germline V gene (reference sequence). Trimming cost V 2 bases and J 3 bases, with 11 bases left between them. The CDR3 extends over 14 amino acids. The CDR3 loop is CASSQTGEGYEQYF. CDR3 DNA sequence: TGTGCCAGCAGCCAAACAGGAGAGGGCTACGAGCAGTACTTC.

This clonotype has a count of ten or more. The rearrangement joins TRBV20-1 to TRBJ2-2; D is possibly TRBD2 (6 bases). Per the germline V gene, CDR1 is DFQATT and CDR2 is SNEGSKA (reference sequence). V was cut by 6 bases and J by 2 bases, with 13 bases left in between. This CDR3 spans 14 amino acids. CDR3 region: CSARMGGNTGELFF. The CDR3 DNA follows: TGCAGTGCGAGAATGGGGGGTAACACCGGGGAGCTGTTTTTT.

The sample holds many counts of this clonotype. V and J are TRBV7-2 and TRBJ2-2; no clear D gene. Germline loops: CDR1 SGHTA, CDR2 FQGNSA. The CDR3 is 14 residues long. V was pared by 5 bases and J by 4 bases, with 11 bases between. The CDR3 DNA reads TGTGCCAGCAGCCCTAGTCGAAGCACCGGGGAGCTGTTTTTT. It yields the protein CASSPSRSTGELFF.

On this clonotype: A far larger clone lies a single base away; this is likely a read error. The chain has TRBV20-1 and TRBJ2-7; 7 bases line up with TRBD1. Looked up from germline, CDR1 is DFQATT and CDR2 is SNEGSKA (reference sequence). Unmatched junction bases numbered 14, after V lost 2 bases and J lost 7 bases. The CDR3 length is 15 residues. As DNA, the CDR3 is TGCAGTGCTAGATCAGGGGGTAGGACCTACAATGAGCAGTACTTC. As protein: CSARSGGRTYNEQYF.

The chain has TRBV27 and TRBJ2-1; 7 bases are a match to TRBD1. The germline CDR1 and CDR2 sequences are MNHEY and SMNVEV (reference sequence). The CDR3 sequence is 12 residues long. J lost 15 bases, V lost 3 bases, and 8 bases had no gene match. This chain's CDR3 is CASSFRTGKRFF. CDR3 coding DNA: TGTGCCAGCAGTTTCCGGACAGGCAAGCGGTTCTTC.

This clonotype occurred many times. The chain employs TRBV5-1 and TRBJ1-5; 9 nucleotides match TRBD1. V was pared by 4 bases and J by 5 bases, with 4 bases of the junction left unmatched. CDR1 SGHRS and CDR2 YFSETQ come from the germline V gene. This CDR3 contains 14 residues. The CDR3 spells CASSPTGGYQPQHF. CDR3 nucleotides: TGCGCCAGCAGCCCAACAGGGGGCTATCAGCCCCAGCATTTT.

This clonotype was seen a handful of times. V usage is TRBV12-3 or TRBV12-4 and J usage is TRBJ2-5; D is unresolved. V lost 3 bases and J 2 bases, leaving 10 bases between the germline ends. The CDR3 consists of 14 residues. Written as DNA, the CDR3 is TGTGCCAGCAGTTTTCGGTTGCAACAAGAGACCCAGTACTTC. Encoded protein: CASSFRLQQETQYF.

The chain combines TRBV12-3 or TRBV12-4 with TRBJ1-1; D gene unclear. The CDR3 runs to 12 residues. The V end was cut by 5 bases, the J end by 11 bases, with 15 bases between. The CDR3 loop is CASSEGQVGAFF. The CDR3 DNA reads TGTGCCAGCAGTGAAGGGCAGGTGGGGGCTTTCTTT.

This clonotype was found many times. The chain links TRBV18 to TRBJ2-2; D not certain. From germline, CDR1 is KGHSH and CDR2 LQKENI. V lost 2 bases and J lost 5, with 6 bases in between. The CDR3 contains 13 residues. CDR3 DNA: TGTGCCAGCTCACCAATGGAAACCGGGGAGCTGTTTTTT. It specifies CASSPMETGELFF.

The rearrangement links TRBV27 to TRBJ2-1, with 9 bases fitting TRBD2. The J call may be incorrect, as the DNA end agrees better with TRBJ2-5. The CDR3 covers 17 residues. The germline V gene has CDR1 MNHEY and CDR2 SMNVEV (reference sequence). CDR3: CASSTPHGVAGVETQYF. CDR3 sequence (DNA): TGTGCCAGCAGTACCCCCCATGGGGTAGCGGGAGTTGAGACCCAGTACTTC.

Regarding this clonotype: This may arise from a read error, as a much more abundant clone is one base away. This chain uses TRBV6-5 with TRBJ2-2; TRBD1 matches at 7 bases. The CDR3 covers 15 residues. Germline loops: CDR1 MNHEY, CDR2 SVGAGI. The CDR3 loop is CSSSYSTGSIGELFF. The CDR3 DNA reads TGTTCCAGCAGTTACTCGACAGGGAGTATCGGGGAGCTGTTTTTT.

This clonotype was recorded many times. The V and J genes are TRBV20-1 and TRBJ1-4; no definite D call. Germline CDR1 DFQATT, CDR2 SNEGSKA (reference sequence). V dropped 3 bases and J dropped 3 bases, with 11 bases sitting between them. The CDR3 is 14 amino acids. The chain's CDR3 is CSARRPGSNEKLFF. CDR3 bases: TGCAGTGCTAGGCGGCCGGGTTCTAATGAAAAACTGTTTTTT.

The chain recombines TRBV6-9 with TRBJ1-5; D is undetermined. V was shortened by 8 bases and J by 1 base, with 12 bases between the two germline ends. There are 14 residues in the CDR3. Germline V gives CDR1 MNHGY, CDR2 SVAAGI. CDR3 amino acids: CASQGLWSNQPQHF. The CDR3 bases are TGTGCCAGCCAAGGTCTATGGAGCAATCAGCCCCAGCATTTT.

With respect to this clonotype: With a much larger clone just one base away, this may be a read error. The J gene is TRBJ2-3, the V gene TRBV6-1; D is unresolved. The CDR3 runs 16 residues. The V end lost 5 bases, the J end lost 2 bases, and 17 bases lay between the germline ends. CDR1 and CDR2 from the germline V gene are MNHNS and SASEGT. CDR3 amino acids: CASSQWASFFTDTQYF. The CDR3 DNA reads as TGTGCCAGCAGTCAATGGGCAAGCTTTTTCACAGATACGCAGTATTTT.

This clonotype was seen many times. The genes are TRBV11-2 and TRBJ2-3; a possible D gene is TRBD1 (5 bases). V was pared by 5 bases and J by 1 base, with 16 bases between. CDR1 is SGHAT and CDR2 is FQNNGV in the germline V gene. The CDR3 sequence is 16 residues long. DNA of the CDR3: TGTGCCAGCAGCCCAGGTCAGGGAAGGGGCACAGATACGCAGTATTTT. It translates to CASSPGQGRGTDTQYF.

The table lists this clonotype with many counts. The chain carries TRBV7-3 and TRBJ2-3, with D unresolved. The CDR3 covers 14 residues. The germline V and J ends were trimmed by 3 bases and 0 bases, with 7 bases remaining between them. The germline CDR1 and CDR2 sequences are SGHTA and FQGTGA. CDR3 sequence reads: CASSFGPSTDTQYF. The CDR3 DNA reads TGTGCCAGCAGCTTTGGACCAAGCACAGATACGCAGTATTTT.

V gene TRBV4-2 combines with J gene TRBJ2-4; D tentatively reads TRBD1 or TRBD2 (5 bases each). The CDR3 covers 14 residues. CDR1 LGHNA and CDR2 YNFKEQ come from the germline V gene. V dropped 1 base and J dropped 6 bases, with 10 bases sitting between them. This chain's CDR3 is CASSQGGWGNIQYF. CDR3 DNA: TGTGCCAGCAGCCAAGGGGGGTGGGGAAACATTCAGTACTTC.

This clonotype was found many times. The chain combines TRBV7-2 with TRBJ1-2; no definite D call. CDR3 length: 14 amino acids. The germline V gene encodes CDR1 SGHTA and CDR2 FQGNSA. The V and J ends lost 6 bases and 4 bases respectively, with 15 bases between them. The CDR3 coding sequence is TGTGCCAGCAGTTCGATCAGGTCCAGCTATGGCTACACCTTC. Amino acids: CASSSIRSSYGYTF.

This clonotype was observed many times. The chain couples TRBV28 to TRBJ1-6, with no clear D. Germline values: CDR1 MDHEN, CDR2 SYDVKM. Trimming stripped 6 bases from V and 0 bases from J, with 18 bases between. The CDR3 is made up of 18 amino acids. The CDR3 sequence is CASSETPGRSSYNSPLHF. The CDR3 nucleotides read TGTGCCAGCAGCGAGACACCCGGGAGAAGCTCCTATAATTCACCCCTCCACTTT.

This clonotype was counted many times. The rearrangement joins TRBV12-3 or TRBV12-4 to TRBJ2-1; 8 nucleotides agree with TRBD1. J was trimmed by 6 bases and V by 3 bases; bases with no gene match: 7. The CDR3 contains 15 residues. The CDR3 DNA is TGTGCCAGCAGTTTTTTAGGACAGGGAGGCAATGAGCAGTTCTTC. Translating gives CASSFLGQGGNEQFF.